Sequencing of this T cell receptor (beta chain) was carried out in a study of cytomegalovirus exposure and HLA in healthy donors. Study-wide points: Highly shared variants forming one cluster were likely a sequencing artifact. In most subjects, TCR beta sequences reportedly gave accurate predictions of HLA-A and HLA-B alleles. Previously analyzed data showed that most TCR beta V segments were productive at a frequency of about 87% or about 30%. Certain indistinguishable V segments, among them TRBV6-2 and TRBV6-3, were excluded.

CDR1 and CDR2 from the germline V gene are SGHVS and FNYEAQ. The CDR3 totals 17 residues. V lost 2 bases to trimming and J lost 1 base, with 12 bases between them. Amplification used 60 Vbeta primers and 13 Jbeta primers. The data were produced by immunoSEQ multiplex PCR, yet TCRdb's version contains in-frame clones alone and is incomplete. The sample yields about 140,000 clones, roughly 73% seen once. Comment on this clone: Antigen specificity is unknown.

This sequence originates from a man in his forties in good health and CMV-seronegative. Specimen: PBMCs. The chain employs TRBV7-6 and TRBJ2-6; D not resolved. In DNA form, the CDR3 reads TGTGCCAGCAGCTTATTATGGGCTGGGTCTGGGGCCAACGTCCTGACTTTC. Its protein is CASSLLWAGSGANVLTF.